These 3 T cell receptor beta chains were all obtained from the same sample, sequenced in a study of a mutant IDH1 vaccine in newly diagnosed glioma. These receptors are not linked to any known antigen. Time point specified: week 35, safety follow-up. All doses held 300 ug of mutant IDH1 20-mer peptide, with topical imiquimod. Sequenced by immunoSEQ multiplex PCR; TCRdb stores in-frame clones only, minus some. The table has fewer than 45,000 clones, approximately 92% seen once; the top ten hold approximately 1.5%. The sample consisted of PBMCs, taken from a glioma patient whose treatment included an IDH1 peptide vaccine. These TCRs come from a man aged 35 to 55 with glioma.

The rearrangement joins TRBV6-1 to TRBJ2-1; 7 nucleotides agree with TRBD2. CDR1 and CDR2 (germline): MNHNS, SASEGT. Trimming took 4 bases from V and 5 from J; bases not matched to a gene: 11. This CDR3 spans 16 amino acids. The CDR3 nucleotides read TGTGCCAGCAGTGTCAGACGCCGGGACTATCACAATGAGCAGTTCTTC. It is translated as CASSVRRRDYHNEQFF.

The chain carries TRBV4-2 and TRBJ2-1; the match to TRBD2 covers 9 bases. The CDR3 sequence is 14 residues long. Germline V gene sequence: CDR1 LGHNA, CDR2 YNFKEQ. The V gene end was trimmed by 1 base and the J gene end by 7 bases; junction bases not matched to a gene: 2. This chain's CDR3 is CASSQGGLANEQFF. The CDR3 nucleotides read TGTGCCAGCAGCCAAGGGGGACTAGCAAATGAGCAGTTCTTC.

V gene TRBV4-1 combines with J gene TRBJ2-1; D is perhaps TRBD2 (7 bases). This CDR3 comprises 16 residues. In germline, CDR1 is MGHRA, CDR2 YSYEKL. V dropped 4 bases and J dropped 6 bases, with 19 bases sitting between them. The CDR3 sequence: CASSPVRGAGINEQFF. For the CDR3, the DNA is TGCGCCAGCAGCCCCGTTCGGGGGGCGGGTATCAATGAGCAGTTCTTC.